Presented here are 4 T cell receptor beta chains from one specimen sequenced in a study of cytomegalovirus exposure and HLA in healthy donors (dated by TCRdb to between 2016 and 2019). Libraries were constructed by the immunoSEQ multiplex PCR assay. A mixture of 60 forward primers for TCR Vbeta segments and 13 reverse primers for TCR Jbeta segments was used in the multiplex PCR. TCRdb stores this immuneACCESS table with in-frame sequences only. Part of the clones is absent; in the studies checked, under half of the shortfall reflects unresolved V genes, and no reason is known for the rest. This sample is represented by about 190,000 clones; approximately 82% of them were singletons. Of the sample, roughly 10% falls within the top ten clones. The sample comprised PBMCs. The receptors were sampled from a woman aged 50 to 60 in good health and CMV-seropositive.

The sample holds one count of this clone. One end of the junction does not line up with germline, which may come from a read error. This chain joins TRBV7-9 and TRBJ2-7; 8 bases align to TRBD2. The CDR3 covers 17 residues. Germline loops: CDR1 SEHNR, CDR2 FQNEAQ (reference sequence). The CDR3 reads CSSSPGGGKPHYYEQYF. CDR3 bases: TGTTCCAGCAGCCCGGGGGGGGGAAAACCACATTACTACGAGCAGTACTTC.

The chain is built from TRBV15 and TRBJ2-5; 9 bases agree with TRBD1. The germline V gene has CDR1 LNHNV and CDR2 YYDKDF (reference sequence). With V trimmed by 2 bases and J by 5 bases, 6 bases remained unmatched. The CDR3 contains 15 residues. This chain's CDR3 is CATSRMDRGEETQYF. In DNA, the CDR3 is TGTGCCACCAGCAGAATGGACAGGGGCGAGGAGACCCAGTACTTC.

The chain uses TRBV11-2 and TRBJ2-5; no clear D. The CDR3 spans 13 residues. The germline V gene encodes CDR1 SGHAT and CDR2 FQNNGV. Trimming took 1 base from V and 5 from J, leaving 8 bases between them. The CDR3 spells CASSLGFGETQYF. The CDR3 nucleotides are TGTGCCAGCAGCTTAGGATTCGGGGAGACCCAGTACTTC.

This chain uses TRBV2 with TRBJ2-7, with TRBD1 identical over 7 bases. From germline, CDR1 is SNHLY and CDR2 FYNNEI. V trimming: 6 bases; J trimming: 0 bases; junction bases outside the gene matches: 5. The CDR3 is made up of 14 amino acids. The CDR3 loop is CASRGTVTSYEQYF. CDR3 in DNA: TGTGCCAGCAGGGGGACAGTGACCTCCTACGAGCAGTACTTC.